This TCR beta chain appears in the sequencing data of a study of CD8+CD57+ T cells in acquired aplastic anemia. Study background: The mean DNA yield obtained from sorted CD4+ and CD8+ cells came to 3 to 4 ug.

Investigators profiled TCR beta VDJ and CDR3 from genomic DNA template. In TCRdb, the reads were re-called with MiXCR into one record per CDR3 protein. The sample contains 200,000 to 300,000 distinct CDR3 sequences, 82% of which appear only once. Patients selected for sequencing had displayed CD8+CD57+ cell expansion by flow cytometry. In all patients, the disease was severe acquired aplastic anemia. No therapy was given to patients before blood sampling. The germline V gene encodes CDR1 SGHTA and CDR2 FQGNSA. Trimming removed 3 bases from V and 8 bases from J, with 15 bases in between. The CDR3 runs 14 residues.

This TCR derives from a human donor with aplastic anemia. Sequencing used sorted CD4+, CD8+, or CD8+CD57+ T cells (not recorded which) from PBMCs. This sequence joins TRBV7-2 and TRBJ2-3, with D possibly being TRBD1 or TRBD2 (5 bases each). As DNA, the CDR3 is TGTGCCAGCAGCTTTCAGGGAGATGGGGCTACGCAGTATTTT. Translated: CASSFQGDGATQYF.